This TCR beta chain was sequenced in a study of T cell responses to AZD1222 COVID-19 vaccine. Germline CDR1 reads MRHNA; CDR2 reads SNTAGT. V lost 3 bases and J lost 5; bases outside the gene matches: 4. This CDR3 is 14 amino acids long. This clone was recorded only once. TCRdb keeps only in-frame clones here, not all; method: immunoSEQ multiplex PCR. The table lists some 81,000 clones, about 82% of them singletons. This chain uses TRBV6-4 with TRBJ1-2, with 9 bases that match TRBD1. Sequencing used peripheral blood, obtained 28 days after the second AZD1222 dose. The TCR comes from an adult who received the AZD1222 COVID-19 vaccine. In DNA, the CDR3 is TGTGCCAGCAGTGATCCGGGACAGGGATATGGCTACACCTTC. Translation: CASSDPGQGYGYTF.